This T cell receptor beta chain was documented in a study of T-cell memory formation after mild COVID-19. Study context: Most TCR clusters belonged to a single donor.

Trimming pared 5 bases from V and 6 bases from J, leaving 11 bases between. This CDR3 contains 13 residues. TCRdb independently ran MiXCR on the 5' RACE reads; one entry per CDR3 protein. Of about 620,000 distinct CDR3 sequences in the sample, about a sixth were seen once. To note about this clonotype: Its antigen is as yet unknown.

Findings of the study overall: Confirmation of SARS-CoV-2 specificity was lacking for second-wave clones peaking day 37. A balance of CD4 and CD8 characterized clones contracting day 15 to 85, whereas later expanders leaned CD4+. The finding that pre-infection memory included some responding clones suggested that cross-reactive memory joined.

Sequenced: PBMCs or a T cell subset sorted from them (not recorded which). The rearrangement uses TRBV12-3 or TRBV12-4 and TRBJ1-5; possibly TRBD1 for D (5 bases). This clonotype originated in an adult woman who had mild COVID-19 (a few samples of this study predate the infection). Cell type and time point are not known. CDR3 nucleotide sequence: TGTGCCAGCAGTCAACAGGAGGGTCAGCCCCAGCATTTT. It codes for CASSQQEGQPQHF.